The rows below give T cell receptor beta chains drawn from one sample of a study of blood T cell repertoires in COVID-19. Clones were sequenced by immunoSEQ multiplex PCR, and TCRdb holds only the in-frame ones, with some missing. The sample yields about 75,000 clones, roughly 87% seen once. The specimen sequenced was peripheral blood. All receptors come from a woman aged 50 to 60 with acute or convalescent COVID-19. The CDR3 runs from the conserved cysteine through the conserved F or W. The D gene is left open where the match is weak. Some rows have no size entry. The others give once, few or many, or a class for an expanded clone.

TRBV7-9	TRBJ1-5	NA	few	TGTGCCAGCAGCTTAGCAACGGGTAGCAATCAGCCCCAGCATTTT	CASSLATGSNQPQHF
TRBV15	TRBJ2-7	NA	NA	TGTGCCACCAGCAGTGATAGCTTCAGCGAGCAGTACTTC	CATSSDSFSEQYF
TRBV2	TRBJ1-1	NA	NA	TGTGCCAGCAGTGAGTTCACGGCAGGGCTGAACACTGAAGCTTTCTTT	CASSEFTAGLNTEAFF
TRBV13	TRBJ1-1	TRBD1	NA	TGTGCCAGCCGACAGGGGGACACTGAAGCTTTCTTT	CASRQGDTEAFF
TRBV7-3	TRBJ2-1	TRBD2	NA	TGTGCCAGCAGCTCGGGACTAGCGGGGGTGAATGAGCAGTTCTTC	CASSSGLAGVNEQFF
TRBV24-1	TRBJ1-2	TRBD1	NA	TGTGCCACCAGTGAGGGACAGGGGTATGGCTACACCTTC	CATSEGQGYGYTF
TRBV30	TRBJ1-2	NA	NA	TGTGCCTGGAGTGTATCCGCTAACTATGGCTACACCTTC	CAWSVSANYGYTF
TRBV2	TRBJ1-2	NA	NA	TGTGCCAGCAGTTTGACAGAAAGGTCAAGCTACACCTTC	CASSLTERSSYTF
TRBV5-1	TRBJ1-2	TRBD1	NA	TGCGCCAGCAGCTTATCGGGACAGGGTTCAGGTGGCTACACCTTC	CASSLSGQGSGGYTF
TRBV6-5	TRBJ1-3	NA	NA	TGTGCCTGTGAGACAGGCTCTGGAAACACCATATATTTT	CACETGSGNTIYF
TRBV18	TRBJ2-3	NA	once	TGTGCCAGCTCCCGACTCCAGGGGTCGGATACGCAGTATTTT	CASSRLQGSDTQYF
TRBV29-1	TRBJ1-1	NA	NA	TGCAGCGGCGGGTCGGGAGGGGAAGCTTTCTTT	CSGGSGGEAFF
TRBV15	TRBJ2-5	TRBD2	NA	TGTGCCACCAGCGCCCCGGGGGGGAAGTTCCAAGAGACCCAGTACTTC	CATSAPGGKFQETQYF
TRBV28	TRBJ1-2	TRBD1	NA	TGTGCCAGCAGTTTATACGGGACAGGCGCGTATGGCTACACCTTC	CASSLYGTGAYGYTF
TRBV28	TRBJ1-2	NA	NA	TGTGCCAGCAGGCCCGAGTATGGCTACACCTTC	CASRPEYGYTF
TRBV4-1	TRBJ1-6	TRBD1	once	TGCGCCAGCAGCCAAGGTGTACGGGACAGGTATAATTCACCCCTCCACTTT	CASSQGVRDRYNSPLHF
TRBV7-2	TRBJ2-5	TRBD1	NA	TGTGCCAGCAGCTTAACGGGCAGGGGGAACCAAGAGACCCAGTACTTC	CASSLTGRGNQETQYF
TRBV18	TRBJ1-1	TRBD1	NA	TGTGCCAGCTCACGGACAGGGCCCGGCAACACTGAAGCTTTCTTT	CASSRTGPGNTEAFF
TRBV19	TRBJ1-1	NA	NA	TGTGCCACCAGGAAGGGCGGGCGGAATAACACTGAAGCTTTCTTT	CATRKGGRNNTEAFF
TRBV3-1/TRBV3-2	TRBJ2-1	TRBD2	NA	TGTGCCAGCAGCTCCCGGGGGGGAAGCTATGAGCAGTTCTTC	CASSSRGGSYEQFF
TRBV5-1	TRBJ1-6	TRBD1	NA	TGCGCCAGCAGCCTTAGACAGGGGGCAGATTCACCCCTCCACTTT	CASSLRQGADSPLHF
TRBV3-1/TRBV3-2	TRBJ2-5	TRBD2	NA	TGTGCCAGCAGCCAGCGGGGGGCCCGGGAGACCCAGTACTTC	CASSQRGARETQYF
TRBV6-5	TRBJ2-2	NA	NA	TGTGCCAGCAGCTGGACAGCGAACACCGGGGAGCTGTTTTTT	CASSWTANTGELFF
TRBV18	TRBJ1-5	TRBD1	NA	TGTGCCAGCTCATCAACAGGGGGGAATCAGCCCCAGCATTTT	CASSSTGGNQPQHF
TRBV30	TRBJ2-1	TRBD2	NA	TGTGCCTGGAAGTCCGGACTAGCACGGAATGAGCAGTTCTTC	CAWKSGLARNEQFF
TRBV30	TRBJ2-3	TRBD2	NA	TGTGCCTGGAGTGTAGCGGGAGGGCCAGATACGCAGTATTTT	CAWSVAGGPDTQYF
TRBV6-4	TRBJ2-2	TRBD2	NA	TGTGCCAGCAGTGGCGGCGGTAGCGGGAGCATTTCGAACACCGGGGAGCTGTTTTTT	CASSGGGSGSISNTGELFF
TRBV7-8	TRBJ1-5	NA	NA	TGTGCCAGCAGCCTAGGACGGGACTGGAGCAATCAGCCCCAGCATTTT	CASSLGRDWSNQPQHF
TRBV5-6	TRBJ1-4	TRBD1	NA	TGTGCCAGCAGCTTTGGGACAGGGAATGAAAAACTGTTTTTT	CASSFGTGNEKLFF
TRBV3-1/TRBV3-2	TRBJ1-2	NA	NA	TGTGCCAGCAGCCAAGGGGGCGGAGGCTACACCTTC	CASSQGGGGYTF
TRBV4-3	TRBJ1-4	NA	NA	TGCGCCAGCAGCCAAGACTCCCATCAGGGTCAAAAACTGTTTTTT	CASSQDSHQGQKLFF
TRBV24-1	TRBJ2-1	NA	NA	TGTGCCACCAGATCACCTCCTGGGCTGGAGCAGTTCTTC	CATRSPPGLEQFF
TRBV7-8	TRBJ1-5	NA	few	TGTGCCAGCCGGATGGGGGCTGATCAGCCCCAGCATTTT	CASRMGADQPQHF
TRBV5-6	TRBJ1-4	NA	NA	TGTGCCAGCAGCCCGGACTGGACTACAACTAATGAAAAACTGTTTTTT	CASSPDWTTTNEKLFF